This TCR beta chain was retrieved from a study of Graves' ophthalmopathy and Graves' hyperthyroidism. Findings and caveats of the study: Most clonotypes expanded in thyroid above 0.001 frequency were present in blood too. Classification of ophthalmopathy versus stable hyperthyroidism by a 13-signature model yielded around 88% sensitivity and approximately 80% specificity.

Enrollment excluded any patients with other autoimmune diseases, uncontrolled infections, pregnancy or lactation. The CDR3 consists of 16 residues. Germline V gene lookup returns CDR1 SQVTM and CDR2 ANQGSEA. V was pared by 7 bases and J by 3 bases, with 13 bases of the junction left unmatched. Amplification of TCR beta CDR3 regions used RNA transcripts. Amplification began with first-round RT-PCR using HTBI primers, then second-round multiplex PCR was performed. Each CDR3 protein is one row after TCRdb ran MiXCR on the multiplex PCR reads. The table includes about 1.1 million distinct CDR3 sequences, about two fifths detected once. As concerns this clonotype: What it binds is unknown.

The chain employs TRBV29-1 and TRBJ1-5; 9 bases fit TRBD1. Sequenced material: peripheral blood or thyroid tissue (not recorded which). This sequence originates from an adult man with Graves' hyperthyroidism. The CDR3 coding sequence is TGCAGCGCCACCAGTGCCGGGACAGGGTTCAATCAGCCCCAGCATTTT. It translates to CSATSAGTGFNQPQHF.